One and the same sample provided the 31 T cell receptor beta chains below, sequenced in a study of blood T cell repertoires in COVID-19. The protocol was immunoSEQ multiplex PCR, while the TCRdb copy is restricted to in-frame clones and leaves out a portion. The sample lists a few hundred thousand clones, 75% to 90% occurring once. Sequencing input: PBMCs or T cells enriched from blood (not recorded which). All receptors come from a man aged 25 to 45 who had recovered from COVID-19.

This sequence joins TRBV19 and TRBJ1-1; 7 bases agree with TRBD1. The CDR3 extends over 16 amino acids. The V gene end was trimmed by 4 bases and the J gene end by 0 bases; junction bases not matched to a gene: 8. Germline-derived CDR1 and CDR2 are LNHDA and SQIVND (reference sequence). The CDR3 DNA reads TGTGCCAGTAGTAACCGGGACAGCCGCATGAACACTGAAGCTTTCTTT. It specifies CASSNRDSRMNTEAFF. Full variable domain (outside the CDR3, taken from reference TRBV19 and TRBJ1-1): DGGITQSPKYLFRKEGQNVTLSCEQNLNHDAMYWYRQDPGQGLRLIYYSQIVNDFQKGDIAEGYSVSREKKESFPLTVTSAQKNPTAFYLCASSNRDSRMNTEAFFGQGTRLTVV.

The chain uses TRBV27 and TRBJ2-7, with TRBD1 matching 11 bases. In germline, CDR1 is MNHEY, CDR2 SMNVEV (reference sequence). The CDR3 is 14 amino acids. V was clipped by 6 bases and J by 5 bases; unmatched bases: 6. CDR3 sequence: CASSPGTGGDEQYF. CDR3 nucleotide sequence: TGTGCCAGCAGCCCCGGGACAGGGGGGGACGAGCAGTACTTC.

The chain couples TRBV28 to TRBJ1-1, with TRBD1 matching 8 bases. Trimming took 3 bases from V and 0 from J; bases not matched to a gene: 3. CDR1 is MDHEN and CDR2 is SYDVKM in the germline V gene. This CDR3 has 15 amino acids. CDR3 coding DNA: TGTGCCAGCAGTTTGGGGACAGGAATGAACACTGAAGCTTTCTTT. Amino acids: CASSLGTGMNTEAFF.

V gene TRBV6-5 combines with J gene TRBJ1-4; no firm D call. Germline assignment: CDR1 MNHEY and CDR2 SVGAGI. The CDR3 runs 14 residues. V was clipped by 6 bases and J by 0 bases, with 8 bases between them. CDR3 nucleotides: TGTGCCAGCAGGGTAGATACAACTAATGAAAAACTGTTTTTT. It translates to CASRVDTTNEKLFF.

The chain uses TRBV7-3 and TRBJ2-7, with D perhaps TRBD2 (6 bases). The V gene's germline CDR1 is SGHTA and CDR2 FQGTGA. V lost 3 bases and J lost 6, with 12 bases in between. This CDR3 has 13 residues. This chain's CDR3 is CASSLTSFSEQYF. CDR3 DNA: TGTGCCAGCAGCTTGACTAGTTTTAGCGAGCAGTACTTC.

The genes are TRBV28 and TRBJ2-7; 7 nucleotides match TRBD1. The CDR3 spans 15 residues. Unmatched junction bases numbered 8, after V lost 4 bases and J lost 2 bases. Looked up from germline, CDR1 is MDHEN and CDR2 is SYDVKM. CDR3 DNA sequence: TGTGCCAGCAGTTACACAGGGGTGAAAACCTACGAGCAGTACTTC. Translation gives CASSYTGVKTYEQYF.

This chain joins TRBV5-4 and TRBJ2-3, with 10 bases that match TRBD2. The length of the CDR3 is 16 residues. The J segment lost 6 bases and the V segment lost 6 bases, leaving 13 bases of the junction unmatched. The germline CDR1 and CDR2 sequences are SGHNT and YYREEE (reference sequence). Here the CDR3 reads CASNWGASGRSDTQYF. CDR3 nucleotides: TGTGCCAGCAACTGGGGGGCTAGCGGGAGATCGGATACGCAGTATTTT.

The chain is built from TRBV15 and TRBJ2-7; 9 nucleotides match TRBD1. Germline trimming cut 6 bases from V and 2 bases from J; bases unmatched to any gene: 8. The germline gives CDR1 LNHNV, CDR2 YYDKDF (reference sequence). The CDR3 runs to 15 residues. The CDR3 DNA reads TGTGCCACCAGTGACGTCGGGACAGGGCCCTACGAGCAGTACTTC. Translating it yields CATSDVGTGPYEQYF.

The chain has TRBV5-8 and TRBJ2-5; D not certain. The CDR3 is 14 residues long. From germline, CDR1 is SGHTS and CDR2 YDEGEE. V was shortened by 0 bases and J by 7 bases, with 13 bases between the two germline ends. This CDR3 is CASSLVVVAGTQYF. The CDR3 DNA reads as TGTGCCAGCAGCTTGGTCGTGGTGGCTGGGACCCAGTACTTC.

This clone has only a few counts. J is TRBJ1-5 and V is TRBV6-5; TRBD1 matches at 11 bases. In germline, CDR1 is MNHEY, CDR2 SVGAGI. Trimming at V came to 5 bases and at J to 3 bases, leaving 3 bases not matched to a gene. The CDR3 consists of 15 residues. CDR3 nucleotide sequence: TGTGCCAGCAGTAGGGGACAGGGGGACAATCAGCCCCAGCATTTT. Amino acids: CASSRGQGDNQPQHF.

The chain joins TRBV18 to TRBJ2-1; the D gene is possibly TRBD2 (5 bases). Deletions cut 3 bases from V and 0 bases from J, with 9 bases between. The CDR3 is 15 residues long. Looked up from germline, CDR1 is KGHSH and CDR2 is LQKENI. The CDR3 sequence is CASSPTTSSYNEQFF. CDR3 coding DNA: TGTGCCAGCTCACCGACTACGAGCTCCTACAATGAGCAGTTCTTC.

The rearrangement links TRBV27 to TRBJ1-2, with no clear D. V lost 4 bases to trimming and J lost 4 bases, with 16 bases between them. The germline V gene has CDR1 MNHEY and CDR2 SMNVEV (reference sequence). The CDR3 has 15 residues. The CDR3 spells CASSSLGGPSYGYTF. Written as DNA, the CDR3 is TGTGCCAGCAGTTCTCTGGGAGGGCCGAGCTATGGCTACACCTTC.

This chain joins TRBV6-5 and TRBJ1-2, with D tentatively TRBD1 (6 bases). The CDR3 spans 15 residues. The V end lost 0 bases, the J end lost 3 bases, and 11 bases lay between the germline ends. Germline CDR1 and CDR2: MNHEY and SVGAGI. This chain's CDR3 is CASSYSMAGDYGYTF. The DNA for the CDR3 is TGTGCCAGCAGTTACTCGATGGCAGGGGACTATGGCTACACCTTC.

The gene calls are TRBV30 and TRBJ2-3, with 8 nucleotides matching TRBD1. The CDR3 covers 12 residues. J lost 3 bases, V lost 5 bases, and 1 base had no gene match. Germline V gives CDR1 GTSNPN, CDR2 SVGIG (reference sequence). The CDR3 DNA reads as TGTGCCTGGGACAGGGGTACAGATACGCAGTATTTT. The encoded protein is CAWDRGTDTQYF.

The chain has TRBV28 and TRBJ2-7, with 9 bases fitting TRBD1. The CDR3 sequence is 15 residues long. In germline, CDR1 is MDHEN, CDR2 SYDVKM. V shed 7 bases and J 4 bases; nucleotides not matched to a gene: 11. This chain's CDR3 is CASNEETGGAYEQYF. Written as DNA, the CDR3 is TGTGCCAGCAACGAAGAGACAGGGGGGGCGTACGAGCAGTACTTC.

The chain combines TRBV5-1 with TRBJ2-1; 13 bases agree with TRBD2. Trimming at V came to 3 bases and at J to 10 bases, leaving 4 bases not matched to a gene. The CDR3 totals 14 residues. The V gene's germline CDR1 is SGHRS and CDR2 YFSETQ. The CDR3 region is CASSSGLAGVEQFF. The CDR3 nucleotides are TGCGCCAGCAGCTCCGGACTAGCGGGAGTGGAGCAGTTCTTC. Full variable domain (missing parts from reference TRBV5-1 and TRBJ2-1): KAGVTQTPRYLIKTRGQQVTLSCSPISGHRSVSWYQQTPGQGLQFLFEYFSETQRNKGNFPGRFSGRQFSNSRSEMNVSTLELGDSALYLCASSSGLAGVEQFFGPGTRLTVL.

J is TRBJ2-1 and V is TRBV10-3; D is possibly TRBD2 (5 bases). The CDR3 is 16 amino acids. Germline values: CDR1 ENHRY, CDR2 SYGVKD. V lost 2 bases and J lost 6, with 17 bases in between. Here the CDR3 reads CAISEPERSWGNEQFF. CDR3 coding DNA: TGTGCCATCAGTGAGCCTGAGCGGTCCTGGGGCAATGAGCAGTTCTTC.

V usage is TRBV3-1 (or the pseudogene TRBV3-2) and J usage is TRBJ2-3; 9 bases match TRBD1. The CDR3 runs 16 residues. V gave up 1 base and J gave up 3 bases; unmatched junction bases: 5. CDR1 and CDR2 from the germline V gene are LGHDT and YNNKEL (reference sequence). CDR3 DNA: TGTGCCAGCAGCCAAGCCTCCGGGACAGGGACAGATACGCAGTATTTT. Translation gives CASSQASGTGTDTQYF.

This chain joins TRBV28 and TRBJ1-5; TRBD1 might be the D (5 bases). Germline V gives CDR1 MDHEN, CDR2 SYDVKM. The germline V and J ends were trimmed by 3 bases and 6 bases, with 9 bases remaining between them. The CDR3 loop spans 13 amino acids. The CDR3 protein is CASSFGGVQPQHF. The CDR3 DNA is TGTGCCAGCAGTTTCGGGGGGGTTCAGCCCCAGCATTTT. Full variable domain (outside the CDR3, taken from reference TRBV28 and TRBJ1-5): DVKVTQSSRYLVKRTGEKVFLECVQDMDHENMFWYRQDPGLGLRLIYFSYDVKMKEKGDIPEGYSVSREKKERFSLILESASTNQTSMYLCASSFGGVQPQHFGDGTRLSIL.

This clone has just one count. The rearrangement joins TRBV27 to TRBJ2-2, with D possibly matching TRBD1 (6 bases). This CDR3 has 14 amino acids. Trimming stripped 4 bases from V and 7 bases from J, with 13 bases between. The germline V gene encodes CDR1 MNHEY and CDR2 SMNVEV (reference sequence). The CDR3 region has the DNA TGTGCCAGCAGTTCCTACAGGGTTAGCGGGGAGCTGTTTTTT. Encoded protein: CASSSYRVSGELFF.

The CDR3 bases are TGTGCCAGCAGTGGGGACACCACCTACAATGAGCAGTTCTTC. It is translated as CASSGDTTYNEQFF. The rearrangement joins TRBV28 to TRBJ2-1, with D perhaps matching TRBD1 (6 bases). The CDR3 spans 14 residues. The ends were cut back, 5 bases at V and 2 bases at J, with 10 bases in the middle. Germline CDR1 and CDR2: MDHEN and SYDVKM. Together with reference TRBV28 and TRBJ2-1, the CDR3 gives the full variable domain: DVKVTQSSRYLVKRTGEKVFLECVQDMDHENMFWYRQDPGLGLRLIYFSYDVKMKEKGDIPEGYSVSREKKERFSLILESASTNQTSMYLCASSGDTTYNEQFFGPGTRLTVL.

V is TRBV5-4 and J is TRBJ2-7; 9 positions match TRBD2. CDR3 size: 15 residues. J was trimmed by 4 bases and V by 4 bases; bases with no gene match: 9. The V gene's germline CDR1 is SGHNT and CDR2 YYREEE (reference sequence). CDR3 sequence reads: CASSGGGLAGYEQYF. CDR3 coding DNA: TGTGCCAGCAGCGGAGGGGGACTAGCTGGTTACGAGCAGTACTTC.

This clone was seen a handful of times. This chain links TRBV6-5 with TRBJ2-7; 8 bases are shared with TRBD2. The CDR3 contains 15 residues. The junction had 5 bases not matched to a gene; V was cut back by 4 bases and J by 0 bases. Germline V lookup: CDR1 MNHEY, CDR2 SVGAGI. As DNA, the CDR3 is TGTGCCAGCAGTTCCCGGAGCGGGAGCTCCTACGAGCAGTACTTC. Translating it yields CASSSRSGSSYEQYF.

The chain recombines TRBV7-3 with TRBJ2-1, with 13 nucleotides matching TRBD2. V gave up 6 bases and J gave up 3 bases; unmatched junction bases: 11. Germline V lookup: CDR1 SGHTA, CDR2 FQGTGA. The CDR3 is 18 amino acids. In DNA, the CDR3 is TGTGCCAGCAGAAAGGGACTAGCGGGGCCGGGGGGCTACAATGAGCAGTTCTTC. Its protein product is CASRKGLAGPGGYNEQFF.

The V and J genes are TRBV11-2 and TRBJ2-7, with 12 bases matching TRBD1. V gave up 5 bases and J gave up 9 bases; unmatched junction bases: 8. The CDR3 length is 14 residues. Per the germline V gene, CDR1 is SGHAT and CDR2 is FQNNGV. The CDR3 sequence is CASSAGTGGLGQYF. CDR3 nucleotide sequence: TGTGCCAGCAGCGCCGGGACAGGGGGCCTCGGGCAGTACTTC.

The chain uses TRBV29-1 and TRBJ1-6; D remains unclear. Germline CDR1 reads SQVTM; CDR2 reads ANQGSEA. This CDR3 is built from 13 residues. V was clipped by 4 bases and J by 8 bases, with 12 bases between them. The CDR3 protein is CSVASHPDSPLHF. CDR3 DNA sequence: TGCAGCGTTGCCTCTCACCCGGATTCACCCCTCCACTTT.

This CDR3 is CASTDWGLGPNEKLFF. DNA for the CDR3: TGTGCCAGCACCGACTGGGGCTTGGGTCCTAATGAAAAACTGTTTTTT. The gene calls are TRBV11-2 and TRBJ1-4, with D maybe TRBD1 (5 bases). Looked up from germline, CDR1 is SGHAT and CDR2 is FQNNGV. V lost 7 bases and J lost 3, with 18 bases in between. The CDR3 runs 16 residues. Drawing the rest from reference TRBV11-2 and TRBJ1-4, the complete variable domain is EAGVAQSPRYKIIEKRQSVAFWCNPISGHATLYWYQQILGQGPKLLIQFQNNGVVDDSQLPKDRFSAERLKGVDSTLKIQPAKLEDSAVYLCASTDWGLGPNEKLFFGSGTQLSVL.

Regarding this clone: The same CDR3 is also encoded by other DNA sequences in this sample. This chain connects TRBV6-5 to TRBJ2-2, with 7 bases that match TRBD1. J lost 2 bases, V lost 4 bases, and 4 bases had no gene match. CDR3 length equals 15 residues. Germline-derived CDR1 and CDR2 are MNHEY and SVGAGI. CDR3 sequence (DNA): TGTGCCAGCAGTTCGGGACAGACTAACACCGGGGAGCTGTTTTTT. Its protein is CASSSGQTNTGELFF.

The rearrangement uses TRBV5-1 and TRBJ2-1, with D maybe TRBD2 (6 bases). The germline V gene encodes CDR1 SGHRS and CDR2 YFSETQ. This CDR3 has 16 residues. Deletions cut 0 bases from V and 5 bases from J, with 15 bases between. The CDR3 is CASSLARLAQNNEQFF. The CDR3 DNA sequence: TGCGCCAGCAGCTTGGCAAGGCTAGCGCAAAACAATGAGCAGTTCTTC.

CDR3 protein: CASSFQGSTLGSYNEQFF. DNA of the CDR3: TGTGCCAGCAGCTTTCAGGGGTCAACCTTAGGCTCCTACAATGAGCAGTTCTTC. The chain couples TRBV7-9 to TRBJ2-1, with D possibly matching TRBD1 (6 bases). The V gene lost 3 bases and the J gene lost 0 bases, with 18 bases spanning the gap. The CDR3 is 18 amino acids. From germline, CDR1 is SEHNR and CDR2 FQNEAQ (reference sequence).

The V and J genes are TRBV19 and TRBJ1-2, with TRBD1 matching over 9 bases. Germline CDR1 LNHDA, CDR2 SQIVND (reference sequence). Trimming removed 6 bases from V and 7 bases from J; junction bases left unmatched: 6. The CDR3 is made up of 13 amino acids. The DNA for the CDR3 is TGTGCCAGTAGAATCGGGACAGGGCGTGGCTACACCTTC. Translation: CASRIGTGRGYTF.